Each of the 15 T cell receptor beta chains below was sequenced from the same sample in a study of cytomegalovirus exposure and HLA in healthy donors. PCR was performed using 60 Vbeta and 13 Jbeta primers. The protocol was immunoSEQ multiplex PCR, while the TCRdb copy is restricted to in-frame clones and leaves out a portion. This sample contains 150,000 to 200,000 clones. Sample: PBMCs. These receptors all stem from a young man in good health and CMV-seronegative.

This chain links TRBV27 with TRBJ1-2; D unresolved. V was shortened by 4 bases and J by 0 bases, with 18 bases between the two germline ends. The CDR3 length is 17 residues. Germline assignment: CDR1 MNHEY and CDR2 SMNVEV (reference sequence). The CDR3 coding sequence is TGTGCCAGCAGTTCCCGGGGTCCGTCCCTCACTAACTATGGCTACACCTTC. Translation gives CASSSRGPSLTNYGYTF.

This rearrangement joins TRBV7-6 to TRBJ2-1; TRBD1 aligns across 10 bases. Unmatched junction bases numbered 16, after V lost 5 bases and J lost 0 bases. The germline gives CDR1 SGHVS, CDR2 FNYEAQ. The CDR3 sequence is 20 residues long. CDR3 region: CASSHPDRGANTNSYNEQFF. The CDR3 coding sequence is TGTGCCAGCAGCCATCCGGACAGGGGGGCTAACACAAACTCCTACAATGAGCAGTTCTTC.

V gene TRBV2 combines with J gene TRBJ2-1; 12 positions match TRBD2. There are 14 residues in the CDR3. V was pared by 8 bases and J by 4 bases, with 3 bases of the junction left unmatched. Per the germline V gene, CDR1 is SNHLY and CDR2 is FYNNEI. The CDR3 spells CASLLAGGYNEQFF. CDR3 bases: TGTGCCAGCTTACTAGCGGGAGGTTACAATGAGCAGTTCTTC.

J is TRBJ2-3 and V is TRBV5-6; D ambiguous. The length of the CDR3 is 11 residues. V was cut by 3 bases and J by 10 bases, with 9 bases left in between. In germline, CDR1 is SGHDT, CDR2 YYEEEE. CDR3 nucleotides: TGTGCCAGCAGCTCTGGCCATTCGCAGTATTTT. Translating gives CASSSGHSQYF. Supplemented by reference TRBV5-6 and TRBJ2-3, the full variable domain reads DAGVTQSPTHLIKTRGQQVTLRCSPKSGHDTVSWYQQALGQGPQFIFQYYEEEERQRGNFPDRFSGHQFPNYSSELNVNALLLGDSALYLCASSSGHSQYFGPGTRLTVL.

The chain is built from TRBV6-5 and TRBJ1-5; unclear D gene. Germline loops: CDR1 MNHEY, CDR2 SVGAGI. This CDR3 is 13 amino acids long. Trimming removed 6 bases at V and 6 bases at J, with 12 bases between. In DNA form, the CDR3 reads TGTGCCAGCAGCCGCCTTGAGGGTCAGCCCCAGCATTTT. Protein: CASSRLEGQPQHF.

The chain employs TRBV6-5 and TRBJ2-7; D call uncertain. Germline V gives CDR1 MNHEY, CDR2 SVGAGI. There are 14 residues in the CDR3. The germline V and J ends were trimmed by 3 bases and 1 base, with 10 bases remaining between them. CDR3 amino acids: CASSYEVRSYEQYF. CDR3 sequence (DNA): TGTGCCAGCAGTTATGAGGTCAGATCCTACGAGCAGTACTTC.

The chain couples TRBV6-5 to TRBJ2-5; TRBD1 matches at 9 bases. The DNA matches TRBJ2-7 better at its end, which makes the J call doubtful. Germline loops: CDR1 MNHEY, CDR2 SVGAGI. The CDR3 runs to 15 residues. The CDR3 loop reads CASSYGRQGAYEQYF. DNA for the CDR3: TGTGCCAGCAGTTACGGTCGACAGGGGGCCTACGAGCAGTACTTC.

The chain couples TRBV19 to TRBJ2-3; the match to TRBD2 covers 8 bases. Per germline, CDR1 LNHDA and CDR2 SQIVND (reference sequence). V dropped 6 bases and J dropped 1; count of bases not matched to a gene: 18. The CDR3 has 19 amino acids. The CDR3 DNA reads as TGTGCCAGTAGGGGAGTTGGCGGGGGGCCAGTAGATGGCACAGATACGCAGTATTTT. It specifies CASRGVGGGPVDGTDTQYF.

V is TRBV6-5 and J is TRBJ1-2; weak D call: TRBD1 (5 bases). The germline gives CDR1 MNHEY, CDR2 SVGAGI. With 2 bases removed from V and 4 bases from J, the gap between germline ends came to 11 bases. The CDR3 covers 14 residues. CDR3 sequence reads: CASSYEAGIYGYTF. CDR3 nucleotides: TGTGCCAGCAGTTACGAGGCAGGGATCTATGGCTACACCTTC.

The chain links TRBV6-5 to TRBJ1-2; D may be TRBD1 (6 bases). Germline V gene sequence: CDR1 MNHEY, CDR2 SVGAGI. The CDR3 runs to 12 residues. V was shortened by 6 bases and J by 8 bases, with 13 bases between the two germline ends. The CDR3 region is CASRRPGGGYTF. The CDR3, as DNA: TGTGCCAGCAGAAGACCTGGGGGCGGCTACACCTTC.

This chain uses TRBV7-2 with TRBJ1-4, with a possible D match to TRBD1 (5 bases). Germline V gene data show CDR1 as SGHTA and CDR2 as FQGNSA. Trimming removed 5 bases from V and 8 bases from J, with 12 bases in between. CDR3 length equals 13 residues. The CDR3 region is CASSVNRNEKLFF. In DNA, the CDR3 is TGTGCCAGCAGCGTCAACAGGAACGAAAAACTGTTTTTT.

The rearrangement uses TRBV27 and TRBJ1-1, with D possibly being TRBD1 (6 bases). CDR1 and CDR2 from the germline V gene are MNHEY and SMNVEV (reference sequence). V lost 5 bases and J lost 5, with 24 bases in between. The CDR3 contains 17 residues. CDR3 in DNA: TGTGCCAGCAGTCGCCTCACGGCGGGGGGCGAAGGGACTGAAGCTTTCTTT. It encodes CASSRLTAGGEGTEAFF.

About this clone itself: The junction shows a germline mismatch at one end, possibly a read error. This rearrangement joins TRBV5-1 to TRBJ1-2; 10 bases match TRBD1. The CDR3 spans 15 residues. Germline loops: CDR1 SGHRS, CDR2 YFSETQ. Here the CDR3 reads CASSTGGTGVGGYAF. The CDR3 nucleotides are TGCGCCAGCAGCACTGGAGGGACAGGGGTTGGTGGCTACGCCTTC.

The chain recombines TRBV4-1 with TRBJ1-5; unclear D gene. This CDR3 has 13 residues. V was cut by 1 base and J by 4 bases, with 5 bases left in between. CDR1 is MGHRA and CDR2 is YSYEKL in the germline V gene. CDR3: CASSQALNQPQHF. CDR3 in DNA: TGCGCCAGCAGCCAAGCGCTAAATCAGCCCCAGCATTTT.

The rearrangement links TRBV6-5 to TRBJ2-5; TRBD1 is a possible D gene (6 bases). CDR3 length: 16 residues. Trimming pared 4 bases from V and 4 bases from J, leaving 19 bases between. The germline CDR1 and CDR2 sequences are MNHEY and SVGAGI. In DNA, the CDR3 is TGTGCCAGCAGTTCCTCCCGGGTCCAACAGGGAGAGACCCAGTACTTC. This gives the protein CASSSSRVQQGETQYF.